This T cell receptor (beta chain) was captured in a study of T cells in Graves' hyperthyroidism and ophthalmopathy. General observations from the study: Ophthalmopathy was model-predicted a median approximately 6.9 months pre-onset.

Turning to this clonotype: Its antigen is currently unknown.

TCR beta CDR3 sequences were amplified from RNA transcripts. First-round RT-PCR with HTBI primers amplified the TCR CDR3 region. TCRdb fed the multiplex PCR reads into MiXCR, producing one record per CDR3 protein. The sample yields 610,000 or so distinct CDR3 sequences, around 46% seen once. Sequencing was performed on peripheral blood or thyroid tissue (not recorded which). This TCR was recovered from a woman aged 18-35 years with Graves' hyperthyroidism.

Here the CDR3 DNA reads TGTGCCAGCAGCTTAGCTGGGAGGGGCCTCCACTTT. Amino acid sequence: CASSLAGRGLHF. The rearrangement uses TRBV7-2 and TRBJ1-6; TRBD1 might be the D (5 bases). The length of the CDR3 is 12 residues. With 0 bases removed from V and 15 bases from J, the gap between germline ends came to 9 bases. In germline, CDR1 is SGHTA, CDR2 FQGNSA.